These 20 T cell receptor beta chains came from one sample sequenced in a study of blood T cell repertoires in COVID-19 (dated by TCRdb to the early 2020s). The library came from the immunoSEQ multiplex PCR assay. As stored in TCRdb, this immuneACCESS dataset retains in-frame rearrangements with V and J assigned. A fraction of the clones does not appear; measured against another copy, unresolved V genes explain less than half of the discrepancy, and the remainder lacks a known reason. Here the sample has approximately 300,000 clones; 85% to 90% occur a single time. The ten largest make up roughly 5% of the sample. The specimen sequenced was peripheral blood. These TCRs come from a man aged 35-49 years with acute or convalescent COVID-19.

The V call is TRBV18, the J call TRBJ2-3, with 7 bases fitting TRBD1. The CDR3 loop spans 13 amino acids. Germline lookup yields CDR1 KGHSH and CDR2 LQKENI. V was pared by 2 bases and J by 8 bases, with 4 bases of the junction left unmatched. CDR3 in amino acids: CASSPDAGGTQYF. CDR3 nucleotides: TGTGCCAGCTCACCAGACGCAGGGGGTACGCAGTATTTT.

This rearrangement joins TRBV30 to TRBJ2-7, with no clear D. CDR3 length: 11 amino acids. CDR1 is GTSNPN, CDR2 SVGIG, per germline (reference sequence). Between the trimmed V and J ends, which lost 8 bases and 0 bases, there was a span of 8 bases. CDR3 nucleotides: TGTGCCCACCGGAGCTCCTACGAGCAGTACTTC. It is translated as CAHRSSYEQYF. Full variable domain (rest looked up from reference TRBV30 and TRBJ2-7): SQTIHQWPATLVQPVGSPLSLECTVEGTSNPNLYWYRQAAGRGLQLLFYSVGIGQISSEVPQNLSASRPQDRQFILSSKKLLLSDSGFYLCAHRSSYEQYFGPGTRLTVT.

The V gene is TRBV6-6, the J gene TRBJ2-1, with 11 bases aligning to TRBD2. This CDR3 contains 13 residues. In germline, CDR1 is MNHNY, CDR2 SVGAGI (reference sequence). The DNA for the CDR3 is TGTGCAGTTAGCGGGGGGGCCATATATGAGCAGTTCTTC. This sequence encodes CAVSGGAIYEQFF.

As DNA, the CDR3 is TGTGCCTTCACCGATGACAGCCTGAACACTGAAGCTTTCTTT. It is translated as CAFTDDSLNTEAFF. The chain combines TRBV30 with TRBJ1-1; D possibly corresponds to TRBD1 (5 bases). The CDR3 is 14 amino acids. Per the germline V gene, CDR1 is GTSNPN and CDR2 is SVGIG (reference sequence). Trimming removed 7 bases from V and 0 bases from J, with 15 bases in between.

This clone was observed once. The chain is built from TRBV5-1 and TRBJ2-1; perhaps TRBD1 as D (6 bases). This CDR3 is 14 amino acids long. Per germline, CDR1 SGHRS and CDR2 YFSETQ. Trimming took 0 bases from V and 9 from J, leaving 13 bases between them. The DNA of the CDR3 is TGCGCCAGCAGCTTGGGGGACATTCCGATTGAGCAGTTCTTC. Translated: CASSLGDIPIEQFF.

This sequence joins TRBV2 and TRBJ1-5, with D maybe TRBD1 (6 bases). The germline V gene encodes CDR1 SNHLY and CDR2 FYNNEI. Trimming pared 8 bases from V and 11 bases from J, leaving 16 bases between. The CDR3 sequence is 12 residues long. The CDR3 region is CASRGASAAQHF. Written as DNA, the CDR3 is TGTGCCAGCCGGGGGGCATCAGCGGCCCAGCATTTT.

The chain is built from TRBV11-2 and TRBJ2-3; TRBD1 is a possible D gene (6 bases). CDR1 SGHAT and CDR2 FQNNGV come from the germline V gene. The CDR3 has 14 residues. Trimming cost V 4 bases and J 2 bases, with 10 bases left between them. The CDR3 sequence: CASSSDRYTDTQYF. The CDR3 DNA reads TGTGCCAGCAGCTCCGACAGGTACACAGATACGCAGTATTTT. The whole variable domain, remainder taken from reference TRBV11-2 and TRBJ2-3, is EAGVAQSPRYKIIEKRQSVAFWCNPISGHATLYWYQQILGQGPKLLIQFQNNGVVDDSQLPKDRFSAERLKGVDSTLKIQPAKLEDSAVYLCASSSDRYTDTQYFGPGTRLTVL.

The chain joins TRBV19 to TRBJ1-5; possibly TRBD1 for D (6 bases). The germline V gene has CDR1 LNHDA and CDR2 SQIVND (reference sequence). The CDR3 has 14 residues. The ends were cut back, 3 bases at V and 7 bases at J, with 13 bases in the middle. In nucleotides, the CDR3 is TGTGCCAGTAGTATCTCAGGGGTCGAGCAGCCCCAGCATTTT. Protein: CASSISGVEQPQHF.

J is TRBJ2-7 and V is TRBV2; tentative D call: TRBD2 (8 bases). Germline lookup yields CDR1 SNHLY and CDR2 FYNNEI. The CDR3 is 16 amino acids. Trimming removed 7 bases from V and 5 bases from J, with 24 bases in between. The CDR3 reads CASTPGGAGGIHEQYF. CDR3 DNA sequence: TGTGCCAGCACTCCCGGGGGGGCAGGGGGTATTCACGAGCAGTACTTC.

Written as DNA, the CDR3 is TGTGCCTGGAGTGGTCTTGTTGAAAAACTGTTTTTT. It specifies CAWSGLVEKLFF. V is TRBV30 and J is TRBJ1-4; D remains ambiguous. This CDR3 spans 12 amino acids. Germline V gene data show CDR1 as GTSNPN and CDR2 as SVGIG (reference sequence). The germline V and J ends were trimmed by 1 base and 7 bases, with 7 bases remaining between them.

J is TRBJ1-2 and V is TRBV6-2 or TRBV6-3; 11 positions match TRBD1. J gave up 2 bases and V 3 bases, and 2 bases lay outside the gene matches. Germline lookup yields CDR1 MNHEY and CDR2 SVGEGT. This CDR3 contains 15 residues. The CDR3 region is CASSYWTGGNYGYTF. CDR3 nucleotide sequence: TGTGCCAGCAGTTATTGGACAGGGGGCAACTATGGCTACACCTTC.

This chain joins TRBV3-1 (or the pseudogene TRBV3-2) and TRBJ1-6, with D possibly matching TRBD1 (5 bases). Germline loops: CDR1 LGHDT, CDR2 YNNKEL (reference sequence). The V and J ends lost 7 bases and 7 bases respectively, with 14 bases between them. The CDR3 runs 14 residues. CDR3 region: CASNLLRGNSPLHF. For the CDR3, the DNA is TGTGCCAGCAACCTACTCCGGGGGAATTCACCCCTCCACTTT.

The CDR3 here is CASSLLTTGTGGYTF. Written as DNA, the CDR3 is TGCGCCAGCAGCTTGTTGACCACCGGGACAGGGGGCTACACCTTC. The rearrangement links TRBV5-1 to TRBJ1-2; 9 positions agree with TRBD1. The CDR3 covers 15 residues. The V gene's germline CDR1 is SGHRS and CDR2 YFSETQ. The J segment lost 8 bases and the V segment lost 1 base, leaving 9 bases of the junction unmatched.

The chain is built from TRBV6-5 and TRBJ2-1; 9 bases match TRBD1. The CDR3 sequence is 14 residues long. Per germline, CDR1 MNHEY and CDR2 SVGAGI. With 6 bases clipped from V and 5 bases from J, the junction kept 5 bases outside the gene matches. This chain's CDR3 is CASRPGQGDNEQFF. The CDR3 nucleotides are TGTGCCAGCAGGCCGGGACAGGGCGACAATGAGCAGTTCTTC.

CDR3 nucleotide sequence: TGTGCCAGCAGCGTAGATCCCGGGACAGGGCCTGGCTACACCTTC. Protein: CASSVDPGTGPGYTF. The rearrangement links TRBV9 to TRBJ1-2, with TRBD1 identical over 9 bases. The V segment lost 0 bases and the J segment 7 bases; nucleotides outside the gene matches: 7. Per germline, CDR1 SGDLS and CDR2 YYNGEE. The CDR3 totals 15 residues.

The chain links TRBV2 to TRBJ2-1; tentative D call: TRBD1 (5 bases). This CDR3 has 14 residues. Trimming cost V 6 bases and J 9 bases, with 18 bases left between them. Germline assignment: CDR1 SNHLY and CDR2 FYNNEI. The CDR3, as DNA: TGTGCCAGCAGGCGACAGTCCGTTTGGGGTGAGCAGTTCTTC. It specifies CASRRQSVWGEQFF.

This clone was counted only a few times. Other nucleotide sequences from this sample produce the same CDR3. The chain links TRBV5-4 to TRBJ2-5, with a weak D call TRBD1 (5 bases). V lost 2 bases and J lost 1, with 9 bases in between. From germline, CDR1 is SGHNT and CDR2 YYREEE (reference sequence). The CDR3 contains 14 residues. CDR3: CASSFGQGQETQYF. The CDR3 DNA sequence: TGTGCCAGCAGCTTTGGCCAGGGCCAAGAGACCCAGTACTTC.

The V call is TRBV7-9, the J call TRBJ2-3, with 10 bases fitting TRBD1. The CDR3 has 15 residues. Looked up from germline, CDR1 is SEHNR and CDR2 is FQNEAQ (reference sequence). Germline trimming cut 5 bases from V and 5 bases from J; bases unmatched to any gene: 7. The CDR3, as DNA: TGTGCCAGCAGCCCCAGACAGGGGGCGGGAGATACGCAGTATTTT. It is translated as CASSPRQGAGDTQYF.

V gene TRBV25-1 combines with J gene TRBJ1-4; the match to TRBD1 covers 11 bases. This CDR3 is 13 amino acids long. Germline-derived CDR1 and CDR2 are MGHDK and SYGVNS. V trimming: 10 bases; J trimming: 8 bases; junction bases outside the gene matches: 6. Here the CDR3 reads CATSDRGREKLFF. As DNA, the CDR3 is TGTGCCACTTCGGACAGGGGGCGCGAAAAACTGTTTTTT. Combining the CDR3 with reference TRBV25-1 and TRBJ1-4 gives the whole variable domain EADIYQTPRYLVIGTGKKITLECSQTMGHDKMYWYQQDPGMELHLIHYSYGVNSTEKGDLSSESTVSRIRTEHFPLTLESARPSHTSQYLCATSDRGREKLFFGSGTQLSVL.

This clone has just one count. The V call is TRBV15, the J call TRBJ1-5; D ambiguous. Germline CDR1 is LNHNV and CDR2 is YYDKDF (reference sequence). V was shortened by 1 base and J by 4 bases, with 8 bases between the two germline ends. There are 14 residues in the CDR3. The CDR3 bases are TGTGCCACCAGCAGAGGTTCCCAGAATCAGCCCCAGCATTTT. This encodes CATSRGSQNQPQHF.